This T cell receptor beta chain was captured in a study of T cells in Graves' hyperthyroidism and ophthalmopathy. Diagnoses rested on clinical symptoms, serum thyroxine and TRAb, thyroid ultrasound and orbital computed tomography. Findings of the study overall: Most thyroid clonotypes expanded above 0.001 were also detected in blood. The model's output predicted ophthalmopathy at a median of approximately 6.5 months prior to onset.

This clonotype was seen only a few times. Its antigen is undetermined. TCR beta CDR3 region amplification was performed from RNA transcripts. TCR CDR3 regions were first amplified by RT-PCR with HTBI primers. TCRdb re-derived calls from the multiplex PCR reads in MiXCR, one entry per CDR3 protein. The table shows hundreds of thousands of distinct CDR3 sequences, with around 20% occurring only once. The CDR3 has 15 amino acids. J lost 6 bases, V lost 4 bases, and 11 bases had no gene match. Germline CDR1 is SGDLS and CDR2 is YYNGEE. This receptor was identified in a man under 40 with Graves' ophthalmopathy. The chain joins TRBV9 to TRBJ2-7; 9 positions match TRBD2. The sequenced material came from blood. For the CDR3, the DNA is TGTGCCAGCAGCCCACGGACTAGCGTGAGGGGCGAGCAGTACTTC. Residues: CASSPRTSVRGEQYF.